This TCR beta chain was identified in a study of beta chain features in type 1 diabetes. General observations from the study: Within each of all four CD4+ subsets, Type 1 diabetes patients had TCRB CDR3s that were moderately but significantly shorter. Fewer junction insertions and more nucleotide deletions appeared in type 1 diabetes patients.

Reverse transcription of all isolated RNA meant that expressed TCRB transcripts were sequenced. Naive, central memory and regulatory T cell samples produced a mean of approximately 3.6 million reads. The protocol was immunoSEQ multiplex PCR, while the TCRdb copy is restricted to in-frame clones and leaves out a portion. This table has nearly 700,000 clones, roughly an eighth appearing once. Heparinised blood was drawn once per donor, averaging about 0.11 L. This clone was recorded a few times. As yet, its antigen is unknown. Germline V gene sequence: CDR1 SGHTA, CDR2 FQGNSA. This CDR3 comprises 11 residues. Trimming at V came to 6 bases and at J to 11 bases, leaving 2 bases not matched to a gene.

V gene TRBV7-2 combines with J gene TRBJ2-3, with TRBD2 matching 10 bases. Sequencing used naive CD4+ T cells from blood. This receptor was obtained from a man between 18 and 35 years old with type 1 diabetes. The CDR3 loop is CASRASGRQYF. The DNA for the CDR3 is TGTGCCAGCAGAGCTAGCGGGAGGCAGTATTTT.